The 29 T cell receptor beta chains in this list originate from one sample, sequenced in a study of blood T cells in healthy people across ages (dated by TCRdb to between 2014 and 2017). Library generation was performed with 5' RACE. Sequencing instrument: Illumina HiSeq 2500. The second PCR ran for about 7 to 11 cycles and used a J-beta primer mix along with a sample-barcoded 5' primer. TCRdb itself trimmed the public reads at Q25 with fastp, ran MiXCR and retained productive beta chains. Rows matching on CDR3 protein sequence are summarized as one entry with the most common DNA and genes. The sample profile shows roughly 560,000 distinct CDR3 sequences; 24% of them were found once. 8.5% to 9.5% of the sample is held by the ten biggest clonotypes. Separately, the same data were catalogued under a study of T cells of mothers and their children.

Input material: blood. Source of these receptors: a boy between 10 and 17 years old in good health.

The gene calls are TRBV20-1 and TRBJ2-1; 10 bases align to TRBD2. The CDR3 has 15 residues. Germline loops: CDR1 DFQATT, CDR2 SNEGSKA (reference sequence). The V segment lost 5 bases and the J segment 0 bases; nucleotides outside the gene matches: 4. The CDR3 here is CSAPGLASSYNEQFF. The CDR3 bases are TGCAGTGCTCCGGGACTAGCGAGCTCCTACAATGAGCAGTTCTTC.

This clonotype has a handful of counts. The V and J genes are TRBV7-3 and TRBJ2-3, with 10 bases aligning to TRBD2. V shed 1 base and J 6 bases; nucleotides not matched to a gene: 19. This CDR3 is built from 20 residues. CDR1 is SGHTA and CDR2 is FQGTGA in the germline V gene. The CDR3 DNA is TGTGCCAGCAGCTTAAGTCGAGCGGGGGGGAATACTAGAAGATCCGATACGCAGTATTTT. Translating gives CASSLSRAGGNTRRSDTQYF.

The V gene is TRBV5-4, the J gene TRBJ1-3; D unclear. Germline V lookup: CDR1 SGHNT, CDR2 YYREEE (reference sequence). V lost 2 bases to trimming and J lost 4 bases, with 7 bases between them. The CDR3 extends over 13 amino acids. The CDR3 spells CASSFPEGNTIYF. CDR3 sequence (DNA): TGTGCCAGCAGCTTCCCAGAGGGAAACACCATATATTTT.

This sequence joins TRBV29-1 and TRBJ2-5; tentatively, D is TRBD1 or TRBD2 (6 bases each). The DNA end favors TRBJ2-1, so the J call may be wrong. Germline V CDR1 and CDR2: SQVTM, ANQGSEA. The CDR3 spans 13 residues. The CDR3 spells CSVGFRGLNEQFF. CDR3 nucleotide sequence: TGCAGCGTTGGTTTCCGGGGGCTCAATGAGCAGTTCTTC.

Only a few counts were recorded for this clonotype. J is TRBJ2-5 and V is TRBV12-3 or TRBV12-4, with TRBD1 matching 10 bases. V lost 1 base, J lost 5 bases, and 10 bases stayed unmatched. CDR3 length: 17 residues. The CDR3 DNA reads TGTGCCAGCAGTTTAGAGGTAGACAGGGGGCGCCGGGAGACCCAGTACTTC. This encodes CASSLEVDRGRRETQYF.

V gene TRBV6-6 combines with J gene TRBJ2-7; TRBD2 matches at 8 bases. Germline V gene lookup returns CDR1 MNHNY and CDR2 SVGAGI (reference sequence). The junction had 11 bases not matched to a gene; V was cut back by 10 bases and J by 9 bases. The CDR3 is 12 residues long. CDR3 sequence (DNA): TGTGCCACCGGACTAGCTGGTCAACTGCAGTACTTC. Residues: CATGLAGQLQYF.

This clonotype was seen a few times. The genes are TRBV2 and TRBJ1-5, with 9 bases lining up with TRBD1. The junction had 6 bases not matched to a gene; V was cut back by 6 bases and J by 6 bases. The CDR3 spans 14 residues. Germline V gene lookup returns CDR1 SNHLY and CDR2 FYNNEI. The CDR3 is CASSGDRVGQPQHF. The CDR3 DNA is TGTGCCAGCAGCGGGGACAGGGTGGGTCAGCCCCAGCATTTT.

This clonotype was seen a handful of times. CDR3 bases: TGTGCCAGCAGTTTTGGGGACCGTAATGAAAAACTGTTTTTT. This encodes CASSFGDRNEKLFF. The chain couples TRBV28 to TRBJ1-4; a possible D gene is TRBD1 (5 bases). The V gene lost 3 bases and the J gene lost 4 bases, with 9 bases spanning the gap. CDR1 and CDR2 from the germline V gene are MDHEN and SYDVKM. The CDR3 totals 14 residues.

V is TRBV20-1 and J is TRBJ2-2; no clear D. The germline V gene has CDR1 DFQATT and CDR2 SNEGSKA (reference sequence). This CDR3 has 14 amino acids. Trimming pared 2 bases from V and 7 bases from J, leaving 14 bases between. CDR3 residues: CSARSGVFGGELFF. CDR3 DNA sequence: TGCAGTGCTAGATCTGGGGTGTTCGGCGGGGAGCTGTTTTTT.

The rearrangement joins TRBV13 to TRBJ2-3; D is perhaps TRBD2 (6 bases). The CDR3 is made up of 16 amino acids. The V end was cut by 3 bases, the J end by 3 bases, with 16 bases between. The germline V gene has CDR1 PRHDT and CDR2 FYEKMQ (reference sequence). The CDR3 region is CASSLRGFSGTDTQYF. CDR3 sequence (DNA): TGTGCCAGCAGCTTGAGGGGTTTCAGCGGGACAGATACGCAGTATTTT.

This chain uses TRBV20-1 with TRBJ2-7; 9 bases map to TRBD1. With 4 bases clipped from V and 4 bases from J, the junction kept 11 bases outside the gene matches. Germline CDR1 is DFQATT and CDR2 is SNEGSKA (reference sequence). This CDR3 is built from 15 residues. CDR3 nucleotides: TGCAGTGCTAATTACCCGGGACAGGGATCTTACGAGCAGTACTTC. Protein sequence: CSANYPGQGSYEQYF.

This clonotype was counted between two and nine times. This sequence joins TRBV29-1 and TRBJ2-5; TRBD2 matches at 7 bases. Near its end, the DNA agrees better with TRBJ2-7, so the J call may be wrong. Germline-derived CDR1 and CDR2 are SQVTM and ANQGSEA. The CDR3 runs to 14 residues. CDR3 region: CSAVAGDRSYEQYF. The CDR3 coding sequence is TGCAGCGCCGTGGCGGGGGACCGCTCCTACGAGCAGTACTTC.

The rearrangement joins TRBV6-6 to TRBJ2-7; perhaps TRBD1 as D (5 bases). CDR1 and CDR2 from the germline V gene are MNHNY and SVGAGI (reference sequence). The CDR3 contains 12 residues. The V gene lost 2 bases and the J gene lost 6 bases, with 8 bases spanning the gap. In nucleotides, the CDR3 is TGTGCCAGCAGTTACCCCCAGGGCGAGCAGTACTTC. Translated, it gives CASSYPQGEQYF.

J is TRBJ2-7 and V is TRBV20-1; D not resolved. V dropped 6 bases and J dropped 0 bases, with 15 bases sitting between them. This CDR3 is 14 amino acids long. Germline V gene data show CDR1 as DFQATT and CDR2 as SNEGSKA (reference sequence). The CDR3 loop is CSARPLDGSYEQYF. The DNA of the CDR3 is TGCAGTGCCAGGCCCCTGGACGGCTCCTACGAGCAGTACTTC.

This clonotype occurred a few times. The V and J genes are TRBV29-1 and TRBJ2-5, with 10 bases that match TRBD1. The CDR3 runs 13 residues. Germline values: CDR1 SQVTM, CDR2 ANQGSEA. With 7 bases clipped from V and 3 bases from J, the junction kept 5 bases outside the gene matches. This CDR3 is CSARTGGEETQYF. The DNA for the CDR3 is TGCAGCGCCCGGACAGGGGGGGAAGAGACCCAGTACTTC.

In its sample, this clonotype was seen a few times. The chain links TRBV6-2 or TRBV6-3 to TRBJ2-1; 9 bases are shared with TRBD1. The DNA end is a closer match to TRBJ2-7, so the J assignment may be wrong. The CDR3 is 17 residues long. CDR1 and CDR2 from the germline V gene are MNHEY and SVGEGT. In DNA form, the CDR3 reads TGTGCCAGCAGTCCGGACATCCTCCGGGACAGGGTCTACGAGCAGTACTTC. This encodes CASSPDILRDRVYEQYF.

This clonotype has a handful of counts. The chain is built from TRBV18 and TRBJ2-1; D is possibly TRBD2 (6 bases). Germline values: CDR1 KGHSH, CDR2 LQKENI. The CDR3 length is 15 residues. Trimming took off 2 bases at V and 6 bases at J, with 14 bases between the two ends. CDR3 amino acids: CASSPDLGGGNEQFF. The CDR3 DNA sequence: TGTGCCAGCTCACCAGACCTGGGAGGAGGCAATGAGCAGTTCTTC.

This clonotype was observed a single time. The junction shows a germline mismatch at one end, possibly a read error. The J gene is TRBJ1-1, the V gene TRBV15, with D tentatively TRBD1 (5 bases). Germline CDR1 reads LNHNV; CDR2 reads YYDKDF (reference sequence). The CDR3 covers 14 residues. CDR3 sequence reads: CATSSAEWGTEALF. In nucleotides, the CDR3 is TGTGCCACCAGCAGCGCCGAATGGGGCACTGAAGCTCTCTTT.

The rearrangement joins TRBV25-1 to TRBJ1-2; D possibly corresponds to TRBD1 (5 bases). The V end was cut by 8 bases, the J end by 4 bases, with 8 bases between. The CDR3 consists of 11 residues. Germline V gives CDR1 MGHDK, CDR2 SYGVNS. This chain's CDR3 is CASGGGYGYTF. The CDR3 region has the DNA TGTGCCAGCGGGGGAGGCTATGGCTACACCTTC.

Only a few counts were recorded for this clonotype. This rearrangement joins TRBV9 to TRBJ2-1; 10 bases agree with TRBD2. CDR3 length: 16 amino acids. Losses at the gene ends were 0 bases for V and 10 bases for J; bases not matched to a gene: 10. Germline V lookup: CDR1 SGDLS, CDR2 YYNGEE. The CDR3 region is CASSVAASGGQGEQFF. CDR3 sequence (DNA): TGTGCCAGCAGCGTAGCGGCTAGCGGGGGTCAGGGAGAGCAGTTCTTC.

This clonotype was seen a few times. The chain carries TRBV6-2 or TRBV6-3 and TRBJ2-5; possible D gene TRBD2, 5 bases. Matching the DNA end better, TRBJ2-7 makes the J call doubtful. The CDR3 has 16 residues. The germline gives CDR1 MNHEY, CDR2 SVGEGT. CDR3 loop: CASSYHRGEGNYEQYF. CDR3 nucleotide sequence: TGTGCCAGCAGTTACCACCGGGGAGAGGGAAACTACGAGCAGTACTTC.

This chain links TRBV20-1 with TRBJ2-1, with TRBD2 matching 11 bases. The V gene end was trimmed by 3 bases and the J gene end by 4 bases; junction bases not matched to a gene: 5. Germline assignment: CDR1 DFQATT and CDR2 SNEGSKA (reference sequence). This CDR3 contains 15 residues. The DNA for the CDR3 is TGCAGTGCTAGTCCCGGGACTAGCGGTTACAATGAGCAGTTCTTC. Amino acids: CSASPGTSGYNEQFF.

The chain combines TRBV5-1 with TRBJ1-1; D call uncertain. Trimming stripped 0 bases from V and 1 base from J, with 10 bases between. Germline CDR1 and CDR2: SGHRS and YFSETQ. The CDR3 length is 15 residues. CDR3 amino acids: CASSLAGIGNTEAFF. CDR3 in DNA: TGCGCCAGCAGCTTGGCCGGGATAGGGAACACTGAAGCTTTCTTT. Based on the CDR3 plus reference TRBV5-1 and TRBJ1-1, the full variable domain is KAGVTQTPRYLIKTRGQQVTLSCSPISGHRSVSWYQQTPGQGLQFLFEYFSETQRNKGNFPGRFSGRQFSNSRSEMNVSTLELGDSALYLCASSLAGIGNTEAFFGQGTRLTVV.

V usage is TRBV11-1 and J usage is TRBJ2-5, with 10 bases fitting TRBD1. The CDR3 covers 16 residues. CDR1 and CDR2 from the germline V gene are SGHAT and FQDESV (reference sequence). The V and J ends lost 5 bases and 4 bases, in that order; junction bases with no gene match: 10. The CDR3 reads CASSPLGTGVGETQYF. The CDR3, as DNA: TGTGCCAGCAGCCCCCTTGGGACAGGGGTAGGAGAGACCCAGTACTTC.

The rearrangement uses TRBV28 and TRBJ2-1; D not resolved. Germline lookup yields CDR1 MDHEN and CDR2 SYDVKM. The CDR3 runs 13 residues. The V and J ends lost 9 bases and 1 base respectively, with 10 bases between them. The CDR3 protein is CARPDRSYNEQFF. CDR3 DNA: TGTGCCAGACCGGACCGTTCCTACAATGAGCAGTTCTTC.

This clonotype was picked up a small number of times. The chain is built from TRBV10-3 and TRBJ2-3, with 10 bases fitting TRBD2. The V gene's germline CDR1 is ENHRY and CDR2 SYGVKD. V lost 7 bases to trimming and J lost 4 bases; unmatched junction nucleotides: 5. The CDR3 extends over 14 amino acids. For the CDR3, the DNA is TGTGCCATCAAAGAAGGACTAGCGGCAGATACGCAGTATTTT. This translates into CAIKEGLAADTQYF.

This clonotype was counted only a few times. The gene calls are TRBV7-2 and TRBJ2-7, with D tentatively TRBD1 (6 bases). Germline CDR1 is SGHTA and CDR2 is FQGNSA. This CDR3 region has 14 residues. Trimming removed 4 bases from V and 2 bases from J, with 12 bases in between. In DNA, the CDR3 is TGTGCCAGCAGCTACGACAGGCGTGCCTACGAGCAGTACTTC. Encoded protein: CASSYDRRAYEQYF.

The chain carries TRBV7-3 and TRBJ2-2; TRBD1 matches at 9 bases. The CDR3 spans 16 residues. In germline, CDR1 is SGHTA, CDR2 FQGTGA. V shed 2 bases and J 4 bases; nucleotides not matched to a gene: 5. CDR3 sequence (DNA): TGTGCCAGCAGCTTACGCGGGACAGGGATCACCGGGGAGCTGTTTTTT. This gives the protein CASSLRGTGITGELFF. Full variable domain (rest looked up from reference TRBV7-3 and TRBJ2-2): GAGVSQTPSNKVTEKGKYVELRCDPISGHTALYWYRQSLGQGPEFLIYFQGTGAADDSGLPNDRFFAVRPEGSVSTLKIQRTERGDSAVYLCASSLRGTGITGELFFGEGSRLTVL.

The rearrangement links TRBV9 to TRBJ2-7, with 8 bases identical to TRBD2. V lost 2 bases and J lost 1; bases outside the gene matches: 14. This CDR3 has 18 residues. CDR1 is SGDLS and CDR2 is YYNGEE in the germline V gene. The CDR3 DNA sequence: TGTGCCAGCAGCGTCCCCTCGGAACTAGCGGAAGGATCCTACGAGCAGTACTTC. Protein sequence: CASSVPSELAEGSYEQYF.